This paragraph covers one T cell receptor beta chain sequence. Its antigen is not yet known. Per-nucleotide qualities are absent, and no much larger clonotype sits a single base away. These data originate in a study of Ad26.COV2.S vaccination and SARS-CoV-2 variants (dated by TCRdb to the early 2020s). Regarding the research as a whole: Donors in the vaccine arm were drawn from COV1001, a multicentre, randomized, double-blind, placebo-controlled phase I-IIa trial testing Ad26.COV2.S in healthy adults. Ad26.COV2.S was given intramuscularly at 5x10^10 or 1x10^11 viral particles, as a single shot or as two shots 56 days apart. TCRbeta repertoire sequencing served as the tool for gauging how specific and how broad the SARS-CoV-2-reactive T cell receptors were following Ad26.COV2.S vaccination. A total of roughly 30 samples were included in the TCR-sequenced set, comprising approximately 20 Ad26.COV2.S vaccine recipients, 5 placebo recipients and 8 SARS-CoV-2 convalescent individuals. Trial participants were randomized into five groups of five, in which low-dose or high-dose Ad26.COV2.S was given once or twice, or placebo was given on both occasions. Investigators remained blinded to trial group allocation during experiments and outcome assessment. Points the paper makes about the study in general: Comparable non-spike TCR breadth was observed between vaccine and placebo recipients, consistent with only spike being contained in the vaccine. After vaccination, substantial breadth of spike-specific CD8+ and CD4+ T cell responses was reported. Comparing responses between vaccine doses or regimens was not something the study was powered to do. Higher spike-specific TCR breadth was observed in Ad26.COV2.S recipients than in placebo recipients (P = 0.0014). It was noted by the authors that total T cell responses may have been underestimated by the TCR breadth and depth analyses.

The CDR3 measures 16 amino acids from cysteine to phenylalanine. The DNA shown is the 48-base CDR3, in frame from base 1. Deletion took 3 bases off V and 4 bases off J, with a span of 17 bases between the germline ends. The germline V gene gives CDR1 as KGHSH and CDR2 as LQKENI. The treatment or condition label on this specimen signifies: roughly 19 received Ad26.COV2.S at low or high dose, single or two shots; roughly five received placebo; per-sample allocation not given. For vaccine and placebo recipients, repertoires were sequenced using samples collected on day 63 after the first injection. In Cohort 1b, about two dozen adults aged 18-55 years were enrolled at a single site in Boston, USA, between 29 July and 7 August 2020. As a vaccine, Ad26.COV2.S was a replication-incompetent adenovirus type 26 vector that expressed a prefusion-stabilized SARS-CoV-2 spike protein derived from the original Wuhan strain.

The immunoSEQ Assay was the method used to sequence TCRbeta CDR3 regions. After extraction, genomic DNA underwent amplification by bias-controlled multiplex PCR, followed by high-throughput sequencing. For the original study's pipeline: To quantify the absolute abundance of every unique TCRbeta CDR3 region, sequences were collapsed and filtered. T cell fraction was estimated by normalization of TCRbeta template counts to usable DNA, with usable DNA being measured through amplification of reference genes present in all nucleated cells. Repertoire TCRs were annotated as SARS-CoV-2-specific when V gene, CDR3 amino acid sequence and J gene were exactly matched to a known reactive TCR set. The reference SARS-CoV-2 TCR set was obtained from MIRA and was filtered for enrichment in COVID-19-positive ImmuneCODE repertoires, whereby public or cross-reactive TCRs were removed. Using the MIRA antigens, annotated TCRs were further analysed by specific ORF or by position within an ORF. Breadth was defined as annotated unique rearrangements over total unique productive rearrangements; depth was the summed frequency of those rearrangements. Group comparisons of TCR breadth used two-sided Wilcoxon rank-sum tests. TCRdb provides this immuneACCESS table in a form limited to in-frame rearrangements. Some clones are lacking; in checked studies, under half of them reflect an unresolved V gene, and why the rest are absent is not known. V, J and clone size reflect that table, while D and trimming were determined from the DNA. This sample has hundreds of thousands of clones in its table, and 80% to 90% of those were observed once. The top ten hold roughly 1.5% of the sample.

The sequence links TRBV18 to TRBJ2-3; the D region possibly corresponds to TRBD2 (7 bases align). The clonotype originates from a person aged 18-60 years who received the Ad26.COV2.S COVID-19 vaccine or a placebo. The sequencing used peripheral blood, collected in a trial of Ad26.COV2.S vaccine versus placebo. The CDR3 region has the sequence CASSPRQAAGADTQYF. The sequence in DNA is TGTGCCAGCTCACCTCGACAGGCCGCGGGGGCAGATACGCAGTATTTT.